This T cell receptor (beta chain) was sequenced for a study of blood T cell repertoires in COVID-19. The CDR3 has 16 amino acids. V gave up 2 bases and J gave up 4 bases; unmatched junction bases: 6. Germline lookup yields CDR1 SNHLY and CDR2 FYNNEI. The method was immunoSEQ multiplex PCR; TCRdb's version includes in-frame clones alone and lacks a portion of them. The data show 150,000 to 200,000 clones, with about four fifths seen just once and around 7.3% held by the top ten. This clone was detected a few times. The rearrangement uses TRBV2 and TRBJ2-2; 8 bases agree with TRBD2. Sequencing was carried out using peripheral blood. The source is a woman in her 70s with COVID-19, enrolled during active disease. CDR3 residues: CASSEQGGRSTGELFF. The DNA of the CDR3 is TGTGCCAGCAGTGAACAGGGCGGGAGGTCCACCGGGGAGCTGTTTTTT.